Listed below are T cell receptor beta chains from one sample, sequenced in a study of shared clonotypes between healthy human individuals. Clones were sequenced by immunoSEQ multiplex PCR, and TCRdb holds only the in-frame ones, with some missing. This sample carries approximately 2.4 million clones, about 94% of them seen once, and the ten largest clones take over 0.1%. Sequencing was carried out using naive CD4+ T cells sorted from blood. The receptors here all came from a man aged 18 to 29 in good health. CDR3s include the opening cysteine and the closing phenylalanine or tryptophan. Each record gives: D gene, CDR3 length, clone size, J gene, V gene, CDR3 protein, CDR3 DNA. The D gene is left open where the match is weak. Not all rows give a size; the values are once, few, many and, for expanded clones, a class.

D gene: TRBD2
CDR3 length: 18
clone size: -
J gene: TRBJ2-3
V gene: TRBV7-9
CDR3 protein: CASSRGGLAGASADTQYF
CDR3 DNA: TGTGCCAGCAGCCGAGGGGGACTAGCGGGGGCCAGTGCAGATACGCAGTATTTT

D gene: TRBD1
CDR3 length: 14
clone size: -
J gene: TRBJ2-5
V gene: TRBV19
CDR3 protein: CASSTPTGRETQYF
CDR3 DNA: TGTGCCAGTAGTACCCCGACAGGGAGAGAGACCCAGTACTTC

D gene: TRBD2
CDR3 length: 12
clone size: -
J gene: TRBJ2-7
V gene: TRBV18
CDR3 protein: CASSPIGGESYF
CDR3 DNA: TGTGCCAGCTCACCCATTGGGGGGGAGTCGTACTTC

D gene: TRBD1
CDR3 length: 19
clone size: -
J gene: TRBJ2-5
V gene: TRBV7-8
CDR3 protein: CASSLARFGDRGAQETQYF
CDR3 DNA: TGTGCCAGCAGCTTAGCGCGTTTTGGAGACAGGGGGGCGCAAGAGACCCAGTACTTC

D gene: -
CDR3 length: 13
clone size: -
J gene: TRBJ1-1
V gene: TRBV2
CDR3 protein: CASSEIGDTEAFF
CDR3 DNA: TGTGCCAGCAGTGAAATAGGGGACACTGAAGCTTTCTTT

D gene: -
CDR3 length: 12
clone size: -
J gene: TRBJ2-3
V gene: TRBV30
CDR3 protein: CAWSAGLDTQYF
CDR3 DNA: TGTGCCTGGAGTGCAGGGCTGGATACGCAGTATTTT

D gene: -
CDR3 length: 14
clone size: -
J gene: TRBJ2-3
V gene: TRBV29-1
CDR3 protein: CSVGNGGKGDTQYF
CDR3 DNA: TGCAGCGTCGGAAACGGGGGTAAGGGCGATACGCAGTATTTT

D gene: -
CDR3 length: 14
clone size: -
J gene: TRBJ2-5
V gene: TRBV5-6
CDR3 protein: CASSSSGSQETQYF
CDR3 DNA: TGTGCCAGCAGCTCGTCGGGCTCCCAAGAGACCCAGTACTTC

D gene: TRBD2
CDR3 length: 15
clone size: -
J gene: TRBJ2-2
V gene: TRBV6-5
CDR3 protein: CASRRFLAATGELFF
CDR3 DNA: TGTGCCAGCAGACGATTTCTAGCGGCCACCGGGGAGCTGTTTTTT

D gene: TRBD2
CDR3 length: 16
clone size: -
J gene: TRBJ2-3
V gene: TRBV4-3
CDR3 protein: CASSLGVLAGADTQYF
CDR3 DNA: TGCGCCAGCAGCCTGGGGGTACTAGCGGGAGCAGATACGCAGTATTTT

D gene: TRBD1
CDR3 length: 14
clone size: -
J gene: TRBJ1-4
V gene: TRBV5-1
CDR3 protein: CASSLGQGDEKLFF
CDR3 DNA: TGCGCCAGCAGCCTGGGACAGGGGGACGAAAAACTGTTTTTT

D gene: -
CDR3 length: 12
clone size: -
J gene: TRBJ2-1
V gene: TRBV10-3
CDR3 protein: CAISDLGDEQFF
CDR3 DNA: TGTGCCATCAGTGATCTGGGAGATGAGCAGTTCTTC

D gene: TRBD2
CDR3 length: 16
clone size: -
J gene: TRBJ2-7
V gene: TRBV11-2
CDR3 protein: CASSLNLGTIPHEQYF
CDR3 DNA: TGTGCCAGCAGCTTAAATCTCGGGACTATCCCCCACGAGCAGTACTTC

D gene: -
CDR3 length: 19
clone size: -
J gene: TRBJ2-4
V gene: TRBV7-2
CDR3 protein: CASSLVLSSLTIAKNIQYF
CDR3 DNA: TGTGCCAGCAGCTTAGTTCTTAGTTCCCTGACAATAGCCAAAAACATTCAGTACTTC

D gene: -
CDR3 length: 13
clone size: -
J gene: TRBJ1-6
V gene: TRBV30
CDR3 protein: CAWTAGNNSPLHF
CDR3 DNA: TGTGCCTGGACGGCAGGGAATAATTCACCCCTCCACTTT

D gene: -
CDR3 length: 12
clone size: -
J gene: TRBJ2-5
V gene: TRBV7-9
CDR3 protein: CASRMMEETQYF
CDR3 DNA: TGTGCCAGCAGAATGATGGAGGAGACCCAGTACTTC

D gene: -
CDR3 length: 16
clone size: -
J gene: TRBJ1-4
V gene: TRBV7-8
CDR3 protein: CASSWRDGATNEKLFF
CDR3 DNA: TGTGCCAGCAGCTGGCGGGACGGCGCAACTAATGAAAAACTGTTTTTT

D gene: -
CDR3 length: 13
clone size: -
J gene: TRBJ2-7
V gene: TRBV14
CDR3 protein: CASSQAGTYEQYF
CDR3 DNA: TGTGCCAGCAGCCAAGCGGGGACCTACGAGCAGTACTTC

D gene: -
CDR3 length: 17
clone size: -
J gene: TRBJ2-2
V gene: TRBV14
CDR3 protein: CASSREATSWNTGELFF
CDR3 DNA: TGTGCCAGCAGCCGGGAGGCTACTAGTTGGAACACCGGGGAGCTGTTTTTT

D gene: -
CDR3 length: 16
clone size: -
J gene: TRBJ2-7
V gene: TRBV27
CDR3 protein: CASSPSWDRVIYEQYF
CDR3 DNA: TGTGCCAGCAGTCCTTCATGGGACCGCGTAATCTACGAGCAGTACTTC

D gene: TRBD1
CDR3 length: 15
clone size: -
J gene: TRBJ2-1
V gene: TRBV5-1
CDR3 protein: CASSDNRGLAELQFF
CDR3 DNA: TGCGCCAGCAGCGATAACAGGGGGCTAGCGGAACTGCAGTTCTTC

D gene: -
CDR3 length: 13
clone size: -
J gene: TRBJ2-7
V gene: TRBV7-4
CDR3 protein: CASSFKVIYEQYF
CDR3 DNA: TGTGCCAGCAGCTTCAAGGTAATCTACGAGCAGTACTTC

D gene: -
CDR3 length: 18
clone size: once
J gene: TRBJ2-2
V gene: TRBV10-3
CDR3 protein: CAISESRVSPTNTGELFF
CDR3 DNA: TGTGCCATCAGTGAGTCTCGGGTTTCACCGACGAACACCGGGGAGCTGTTTTTT

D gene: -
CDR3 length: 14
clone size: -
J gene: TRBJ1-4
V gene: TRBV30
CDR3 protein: CAWSTNRKNEKLFF
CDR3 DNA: TGTGCCTGGAGTACAAACAGGAAAAATGAAAAACTGTTTTTT

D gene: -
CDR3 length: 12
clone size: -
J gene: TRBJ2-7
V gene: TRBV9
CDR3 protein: CASSVEGYEQYF
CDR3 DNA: TGTGCCAGCAGCGTAGAAGGCTACGAGCAGTACTTC

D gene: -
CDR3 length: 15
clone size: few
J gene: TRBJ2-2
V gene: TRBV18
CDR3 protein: CASSPQAGLTGELFF
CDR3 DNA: TGTGCCAGCTCACCTCAAGCCGGTCTCACCGGGGAGCTGTTTTTT

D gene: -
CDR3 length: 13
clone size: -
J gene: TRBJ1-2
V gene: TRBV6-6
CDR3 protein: CASRRRGDYGYTF
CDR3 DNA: TGTGCCAGCAGAAGGAGGGGAGACTATGGCTACACCTTC

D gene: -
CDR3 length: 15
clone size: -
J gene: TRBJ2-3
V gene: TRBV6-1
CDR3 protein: CASSSILGGTDTQYF
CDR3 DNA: TGTGCCAGCAGCTCTATACTAGGGGGCACAGATACGCAGTATTTT

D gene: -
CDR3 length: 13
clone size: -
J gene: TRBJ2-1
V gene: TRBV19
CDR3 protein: CASSMLHYNEQFF
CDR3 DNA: TGTGCCAGTAGTATGTTGCACTATAATGAGCAGTTCTTC

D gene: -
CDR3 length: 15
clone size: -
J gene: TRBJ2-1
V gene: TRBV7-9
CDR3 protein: CASSLAGGKGNEQFF
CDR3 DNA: TGTGCCAGCAGCTTAGCTGGGGGGAAAGGAAATGAGCAGTTCTTC

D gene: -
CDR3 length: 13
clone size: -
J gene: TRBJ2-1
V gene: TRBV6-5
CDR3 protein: CASSPTSNNEQFF
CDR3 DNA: TGTGCCAGCAGCCCGACTAGTAACAATGAGCAGTTCTTC

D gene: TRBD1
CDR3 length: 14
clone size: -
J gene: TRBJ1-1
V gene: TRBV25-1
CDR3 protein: CASSGVTGYTEAFF
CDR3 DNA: TGTGCCAGCAGTGGAGTGACAGGGTACACTGAAGCTTTCTTT

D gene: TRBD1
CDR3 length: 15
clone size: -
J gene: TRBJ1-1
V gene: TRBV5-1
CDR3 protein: CASSLGDSMNTEAFF
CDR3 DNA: TGCGCCAGCAGCTTGGGGGACAGCATGAACACTGAAGCTTTCTTT

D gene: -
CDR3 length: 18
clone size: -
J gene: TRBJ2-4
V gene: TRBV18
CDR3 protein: CASSAALKMSLAKNIQYF
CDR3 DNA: TGTGCCAGCTCAGCTGCCCTAAAGATGTCCTTAGCCAAAAACATTCAGTACTTC

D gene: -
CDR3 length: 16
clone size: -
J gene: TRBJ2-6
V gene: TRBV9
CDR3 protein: CASTVTANSGANVLTF
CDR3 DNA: TGTGCCAGCACCGTGACAGCCAACTCTGGGGCCAACGTCCTGACTTTC

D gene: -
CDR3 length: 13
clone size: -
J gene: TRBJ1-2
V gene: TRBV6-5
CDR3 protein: CASRGLANYGYTF
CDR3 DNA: TGTGCCAGCCGAGGGTTAGCTAACTATGGCTACACCTTC

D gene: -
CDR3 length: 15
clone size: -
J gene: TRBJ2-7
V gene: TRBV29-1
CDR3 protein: CSVEDWTNPLREQYF
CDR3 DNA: TGCAGCGTTGAAGACTGGACTAATCCTCTGCGCGAGCAGTACTTC

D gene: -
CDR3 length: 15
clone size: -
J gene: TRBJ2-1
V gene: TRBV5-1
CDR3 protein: CASSLGAGAGNEQFF
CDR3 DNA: TGCGCCAGCAGCTTGGGGGCAGGGGCTGGCAATGAGCAGTTCTTC

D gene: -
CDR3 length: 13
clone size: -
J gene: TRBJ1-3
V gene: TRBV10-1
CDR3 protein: CASSESIPATIYF
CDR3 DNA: TGCGCCAGCAGTGAGTCCATCCCCGCCACCATATATTTT

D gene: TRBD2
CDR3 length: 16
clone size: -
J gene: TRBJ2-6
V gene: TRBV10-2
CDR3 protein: CASTGTSPRGANVLTF
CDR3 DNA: TGCGCCAGCACCGGGACTAGTCCTCGCGGGGCCAACGTCCTGACTTTC